The present T cell receptor beta chain was sequenced within a study of shared clonotypes between healthy human individuals. Trimming shortened V by 4 bases and J by 3 bases, and 13 bases separated the two germline ends. This CDR3 is built from 14 residues. Germline loops: CDR1 LNHNV, CDR2 YYDKDF (reference sequence). As defined, naive CD8 cells were CD45RO-negative and positively selected for CCR7, with terminally differentiated effector memory CD45RA+ cells excluded. Only in-frame clones appear in the TCRdb table, and some are missing; sequencing was by immunoSEQ multiplex PCR. The table has about 2.1 million clones, 85% to 95% seen once.

The receptor was isolated from a young man in good health. Some clones in this sample may be carry-over from other donors' samples. The sequencing input was naive CD8+ T cells from PBMCs. The genes are TRBV15 and TRBJ2-7; weak D call: TRBD1 (5 bases). The CDR3 loop reads CATSNPQDSYEQYF. CDR3 in DNA: TGTGCCACCAGCAACCCTCAAGACAGCTACGAGCAGTACTTC.